This entry lists 11 T cell receptor beta chains sequenced from one sample in a study of blood T cells in healthy people across ages. Through a sample-barcoded 5' primer and a J-beta primer mix, a second PCR was run for roughly 6 to 11 cycles. TCRdb redid the calling of the 5' RACE reads with MiXCR, one entry per CDR3 protein. Found here are 2 million or so distinct CDR3 sequences, around half of them singletons; the top ten hold more than 2%. Sequences were obtained from blood. These receptors were obtained from a woman in her thirties or forties in good health.

There are a few counts of this clonotype. The rearrangement links TRBV4-2 to TRBJ2-5; 10 bases line up with TRBD2. The trim removed 3 bases at V and 2 bases at J, leaving 6 bases unmatched. The CDR3 covers 16 residues. In germline, CDR1 is LGHNA, CDR2 YNFKEQ. DNA for the CDR3: TGTGCCAGCAGCCAGGCCGTTAGCGGGGGGCAAGAGACCCAGTACTTC. This sequence encodes CASSQAVSGGQETQYF.

This clonotype occurred once. The chain combines TRBV28 with TRBJ2-1, with a tentative D call TRBD2 (6 bases). The CDR3 has 15 residues. The germline V and J ends were trimmed by 3 bases and 3 bases, with 12 bases remaining between them. CDR1 and CDR2 from the germline V gene are MDHEN and SYDVKM. Here the CDR3 DNA reads TGTGCCAGCAGTTTTGGAGGGGCCGTCTACAATGAGCAGTTCTTC. Translation: CASSFGGAVYNEQFF. The full variable domain, in which reference TRBV28 and TRBJ2-1 provide the parts outside the CDR3, is DVKVTQSSRYLVKRTGEKVFLECVQDMDHENMFWYRQDPGLGLRLIYFSYDVKMKEKGDIPEGYSVSREKKERFSLILESASTNQTSMYLCASSFGGAVYNEQFFGPGTRLTVL.

The chain combines TRBV28 with TRBJ2-5, with D possibly matching TRBD2 (5 bases). The DNA end favors TRBJ2-7, so the J call may be wrong. The CDR3 contains 14 residues. The germline V gene has CDR1 MDHEN and CDR2 SYDVKM. The CDR3 coding sequence is TGTGCCAGCAGTACTTTCGCGGGTTTGGGCGAGCAGTACTTC. Encoded protein: CASSTFAGLGEQYF.

This chain links TRBV20-1 with TRBJ2-4; D ambiguous. This CDR3 region has 12 residues. CDR1 and CDR2 from the germline V gene are DFQATT and SNEGSKA (reference sequence). The V and J ends lost 6 bases and 7 bases respectively, with 13 bases between them. DNA of the CDR3: TGCAGTGCCTTTGGAGACTGGAACATTCAGTACTTC. Translation gives CSAFGDWNIQYF.

The chain couples TRBV29-1 to TRBJ2-7, with 9 bases lining up with TRBD2. The DNA end lines up better with TRBJ2-5; the J call may be wrong. CDR1 is SQVTM and CDR2 is ANQGSEA in the germline V gene. The CDR3 runs to 14 residues. CDR3 sequence: CSVVLRAGGETQYF. CDR3 in DNA: TGCAGCGTTGTACTGCGAGCGGGGGGCGAGACCCAGTACTTC.

CDR3 coding DNA: TGCGCCAGCAGTGCAGGTAGGGACAGTGGCACAGATACGCAGTATTTT. This sequence encodes CASSAGRDSGTDTQYF. V and J are TRBV10-2 and TRBJ2-3; the match to TRBD1 covers 7 bases. The junction had 8 bases not matched to a gene; V was cut back by 4 bases and J by 1 base. Germline V gene lookup returns CDR1 WSHSY and CDR2 SAAADI. The CDR3 runs to 16 residues.

The chain combines TRBV12-3 or TRBV12-4 with TRBJ2-7; D possibly corresponds to TRBD2 (5 bases). Trimming removed 6 bases at V and 0 bases at J, with 12 bases between. The CDR3 contains 14 residues. DNA of the CDR3: TGTGCCAGCAGCAACCACCGGGACTCCTACGAGCAGTACTTC. Its translation is CASSNHRDSYEQYF.

The chain carries TRBV18 and TRBJ2-7; possible D gene TRBD2, 5 bases. The CDR3 loop spans 15 amino acids. Germline CDR1 KGHSH, CDR2 LQKENI. Trimming stripped 0 bases from V and 2 bases from J, with 11 bases between. The CDR3 loop is CASSPPDGNPYEQYF. CDR3 in DNA: TGTGCCAGCTCACCACCGGACGGGAACCCCTACGAGCAGTACTTC.

V gene TRBV5-7 combines with J gene TRBJ2-5, with D hard to call. TRBV5-7 is an open reading frame whose function is uncertain. V was clipped by 0 bases and J by 5 bases, with 14 bases between them. This CDR3 contains 15 residues. This chain's CDR3 is CASSLVWQVTETQYF. CDR3 nucleotide sequence: TGTGCCAGCAGCTTGGTGTGGCAGGTAACGGAGACCCAGTACTTC.

This chain uses TRBV29-1 with TRBJ2-3; 15 bases match TRBD2. Germline V CDR1 and CDR2: SQVTM, ANQGSEA. V lost 6 bases, J lost 0 bases, and 4 bases stayed unmatched. CDR3 length: 16 amino acids. The CDR3 bases are TGCAGCGTCCTCGGGACTAGCGGGGGGAGCACAGATACGCAGTATTTT. Translation gives CSVLGTSGGSTDTQYF.

The chain has TRBV3-1 and TRBJ2-1; possibly TRBD2 for D (5 bases). V lost 4 bases, J lost 7 bases, and 11 bases lay in between. Germline loops: CDR1 LGHDT, CDR2 YNNKEL (reference sequence). The CDR3 length is 13 residues. CDR3: CASSRPRTNEQFF. The CDR3 DNA follows: TGTGCCAGCAGCCGACCCCGGACTAATGAGCAGTTCTTC.